Listed here is a single TCR beta chain. This entry belongs to a study of blood T cell repertoires in COVID-19. Study context: Sources were T cells, B-cell-depleted T cells, or PBMCs; the material itself was cDNA or gDNA.

This table comes from immunoSEQ multiplex PCR, and its TCRdb copy is limited to in-frame clones, with some not included. Of under 250,000 clones listed, over 75% are singletons. This CDR3 is built from 16 residues. V lost 2 bases and J lost 5; bases outside the gene matches: 9. Germline-derived CDR1 and CDR2 are KGHSH and LQKENI. Assignments of participants to cohorts depended upon their own reported clinical history. The sequencing sample was made of PBMCs or T cells enriched from blood (not recorded which). The chain recombines TRBV18 with TRBJ1-1; 9 bases are a match to TRBD1. The origin of this receptor is a woman between 45 and 60 years old with acute COVID-19. CDR3 sequence: CASSPGPQGAFTEAFF. As DNA, the CDR3 is TGTGCCAGCTCACCAGGGCCACAGGGGGCGTTTACTGAAGCTTTCTTT.